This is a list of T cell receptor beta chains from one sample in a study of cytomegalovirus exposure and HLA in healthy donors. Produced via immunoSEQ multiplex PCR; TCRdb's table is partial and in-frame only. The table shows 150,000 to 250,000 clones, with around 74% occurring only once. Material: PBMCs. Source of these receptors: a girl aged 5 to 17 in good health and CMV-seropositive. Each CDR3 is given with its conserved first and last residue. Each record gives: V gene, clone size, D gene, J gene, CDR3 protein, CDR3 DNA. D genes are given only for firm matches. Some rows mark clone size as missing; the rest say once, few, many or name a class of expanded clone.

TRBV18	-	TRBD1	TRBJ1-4	CASTEGAGEKLFF	TGTGCCAGCACCGAGGGGGCGGGAGAAAAACTGTTTTTT
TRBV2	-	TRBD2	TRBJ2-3	CASSREAGGLADTQYF	TGTGCCAGCTCCCGGGAGGCGGGGGGGTTGGCAGATACGCAGTATTTT
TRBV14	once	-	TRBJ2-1	CASSQRSLGVNSYNEQFF	TGTGCCAGCAGCCAACGGAGCTTAGGTGTGAACTCCTACAATGAGCAGTTCTTC
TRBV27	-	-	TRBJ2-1	CASSTVGGEQFF	TGTGCCAGCAGTACCGTGGGGGGTGAGCAGTTCTTC
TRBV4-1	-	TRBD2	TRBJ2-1	CASSQDALAGAPSYNEQFF	TGCGCCAGCAGCCAAGACGCACTAGCGGGGGCCCCCTCCTACAATGAGCAGTTCTTC
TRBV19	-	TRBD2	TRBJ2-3	CASTTRGLAGSDTQYF	TGTGCCAGTACCACGAGGGGACTAGCGGGGTCAGATACGCAGTATTTT
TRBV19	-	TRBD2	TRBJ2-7	CASSLPGGIGEQYF	TGTGCCAGTAGTCTTCCGGGGGGGATCGGCGAGCAGTACTTC
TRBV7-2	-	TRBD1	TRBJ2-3	CASRSTGLLDTQYF	TGTGCCAGCAGGTCGACAGGGCTTTTAGATACGCAGTATTTT
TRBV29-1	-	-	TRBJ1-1	CSSRGGLGEAFF	TGCAGCTCCCGGGGGGGGCTGGGTGAAGCTTTCTTT
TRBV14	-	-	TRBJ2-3	CASSQDRSSRSSTDTQYF	TGTGCCAGCAGCCAAGATAGAAGCTCACGATCTAGCACAGATACGCAGTATTTT
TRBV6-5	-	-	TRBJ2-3	CASSSLGPTDTQYF	TGTGCCAGCAGTTCTTTGGGGCCCACAGATACGCAGTATTTT
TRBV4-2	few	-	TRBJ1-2	CASSQDQLANYGYTF	TGTGCCAGCAGCCAAGACCAGCTAGCTAACTATGGCTACACCTTC
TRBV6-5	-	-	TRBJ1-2	CASSYGGDYGYTF	TGTGCCAGCAGTTATGGAGGTGACTATGGCTACACCTTC
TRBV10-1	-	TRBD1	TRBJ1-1	CASSPATGAAFF	TGCGCCAGCAGCCCAGCGACAGGGGCGGCTTTCTTT
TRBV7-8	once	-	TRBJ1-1	CASSQGGGGTEAFF	TGTGCCAGCAGCCAAGGTGGCGGGGGCACTGAAGCTTTCTTT
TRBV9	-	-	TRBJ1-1	CASSGAQVNTEAFF	TGTGCCAGCAGCGGCGCACAGGTGAACACTGAAGCTTTCTTT
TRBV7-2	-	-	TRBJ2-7	CASRPRGGLLYEQYF	TGTGCCAGCCGCCCTAGGGGGGGTCTCTTGTACGAGCAGTACTTC
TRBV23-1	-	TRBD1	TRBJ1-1	CATFDQSTGTGITEAFF	TGCGCCACCTTCGACCAAAGCACCGGGACAGGGATCACTGAAGCTTTCTTT
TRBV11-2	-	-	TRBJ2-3	CASSWGVTGDTQYF	TGTGCCAGCAGCTGGGGAGTTACTGGGGATACGCAGTATTTT
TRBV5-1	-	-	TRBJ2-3	CASSWKGDTDTQYF	TGCGCCAGCAGCTGGAAGGGGGATACAGATACGCAGTATTTT
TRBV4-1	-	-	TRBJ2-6	CASSPREEANVLTF	TGCGCCAGCAGCCCCAGGGAGGAAGCCAACGTCCTGACTTTC
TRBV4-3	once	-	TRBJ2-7	CASSQDKGTWKDEQYF	TGCGCCAGCAGCCAAGATAAGGGGACTTGGAAAGACGAGCAGTACTTC
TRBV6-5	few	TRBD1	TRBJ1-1	CASSLGQGAEAFF	TGTGCCAGCAGTCTTGGACAGGGGGCTGAAGCTTTCTTT
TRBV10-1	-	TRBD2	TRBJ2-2	CASSLLAGTSPPGTGELFF	TGCGCCAGCAGTCTACTAGCGGGAACCAGCCCGCCGGGCACCGGGGAGCTGTTTTTT
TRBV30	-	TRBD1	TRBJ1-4	CAWSWDRTEKLFF	TGTGCCTGGAGTTGGGACAGGACTGAAAAACTGTTTTTT
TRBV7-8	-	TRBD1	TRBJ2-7	CASSLYGTGSYEQYF	TGTGCCAGCAGCTTATACGGGACAGGGAGCTACGAGCAGTACTTC
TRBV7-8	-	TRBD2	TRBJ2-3	CASSLLAGGITDTQYF	TGTGCCAGCAGCTTACTAGCGGGGGGAATCACAGATACGCAGTATTTT
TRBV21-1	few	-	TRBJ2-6	CASSKEMRQGTSGANVLTF	TGTGCCAGCAGCAAAGAAATGCGACAGGGGACCTCTGGGGCCAACGTCCTGACTTTC
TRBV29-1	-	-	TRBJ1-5	CSVAGALGQPQHF	TGCAGCGTTGCAGGGGCGTTGGGTCAGCCCCAGCATTTT
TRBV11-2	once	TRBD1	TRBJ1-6	CASSLTGSLYNSPLHF	TGTGCCAGCAGCTTGACAGGGAGCCTTTATAATTCACCCCTCCACTTT
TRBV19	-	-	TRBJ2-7	CASSIGGDAYEQYF	TGTGCCAGTAGTATTGGAGGTGATGCCTACGAGCAGTACTTC
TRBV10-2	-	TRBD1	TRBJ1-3	CASSGVSRGLLSGNTIYF	TGCGCCAGCAGTGGGGTGTCTAGGGGGCTACTCTCTGGAAACACCATATATTTT
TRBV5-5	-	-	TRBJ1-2	CASSQQGVNGYTF	TGTGCCAGCAGCCAACAGGGTGTTAATGGCTACACCTTC
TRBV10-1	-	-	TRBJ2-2	CASGQGGNGELFF	TGCGCCAGCGGCCAGGGGGGTAACGGGGAGCTGTTTTTT
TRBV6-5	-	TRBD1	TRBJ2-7	CASSYSSGGPEQYF	TGTGCCAGCAGTTACTCGTCAGGGGGTCCCGAGCAGTACTTC
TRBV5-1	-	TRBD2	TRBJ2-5	CASSFGTSGARGLETQYF	TGCGCCAGCAGCTTCGGGACTAGCGGGGCCCGGGGGTTGGAGACCCAGTACTTC
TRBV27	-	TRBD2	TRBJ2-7	CASSLSGTSGWGEQYF	TGTGCCAGCAGTTTATCCGGGACTAGCGGATGGGGCGAGCAGTACTTC
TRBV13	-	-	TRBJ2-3	CASSLSPTTDTQYF	TGTGCCAGCAGTCTAAGCCCCACGACAGATACGCAGTATTTT
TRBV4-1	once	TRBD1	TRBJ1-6	CASTSGTGDSSPLHF	TGCGCCAGCACCTCCGGGACAGGGGATAGTTCACCCCTCCACTTT
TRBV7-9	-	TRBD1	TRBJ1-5	CASSPPGTDNQPQHF	TGTGCCAGCAGCCCCCCCGGGACAGACAATCAGCCCCAGCATTTT
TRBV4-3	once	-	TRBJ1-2	CASSQDPGSNYGYTF	TGCGCCAGCAGTCAAGATCCGGGATCGAACTATGGCTACACCTTC
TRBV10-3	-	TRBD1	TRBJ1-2	CAISAVTGGINYGYTF	TGTGCCATCAGTGCAGTAACAGGGGGAATAAACTATGGCTACACCTTC
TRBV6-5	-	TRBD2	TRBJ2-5	CASSYSSGGAGETQYF	TGTGCCAGCAGTTACTCTAGCGGGGGGGCCGGGGAGACCCAGTACTTC
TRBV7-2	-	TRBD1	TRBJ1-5	CASSSQGGGNQPQHF	TGTGCCAGCAGCTCACAGGGGGGCGGGAATCAGCCCCAGCATTTT
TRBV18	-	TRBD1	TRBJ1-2	CASSPRQGVDGYTF	TGTGCCAGCTCTCCCCGACAGGGGGTTGATGGCTACACCTTC
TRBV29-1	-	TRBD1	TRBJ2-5	CSVDQGAYVETQYF	TGCAGCGTTGATCAGGGGGCATACGTAGAGACCCAGTACTTC
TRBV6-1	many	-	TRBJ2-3	CASRHYYTDTQYF	TGTGCCAGCAGGCACTACTATACGGATACGCAGTATTTT
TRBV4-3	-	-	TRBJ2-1	CASSQDRGNNEQFF	TGCGCCAGCAGCCAAGATCGAGGGAACAATGAGCAGTTCTTC
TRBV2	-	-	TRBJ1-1	CASSPPGNTEAFF	TGTGCCAGCAGCCCCCCGGGGAACACTGAAGCTTTCTTT
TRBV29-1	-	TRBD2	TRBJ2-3	CSVWGAGTFTDTQYF	TGCAGCGTGTGGGGAGCGGGGACTTTCACAGATACGCAGTATTTT
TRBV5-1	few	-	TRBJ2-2	CASSWDGGGELFF	TGCGCCAGCAGTTGGGACGGGGGCGGGGAGCTGTTTTTT
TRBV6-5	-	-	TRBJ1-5	CASSSRQGNQPQHF	TGTGCCAGCAGTTCCCGGCAGGGCAATCAGCCCCAGCATTTT
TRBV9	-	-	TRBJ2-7	CASSVGANSYEQYF	TGTGCCAGCAGCGTAGGCGCTAACTCCTACGAGCAGTACTTC
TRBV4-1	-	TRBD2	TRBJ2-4	CASSQATSGVAKNIQYF	TGCGCCAGCAGCCAAGCGACTAGCGGGGTAGCCAAAAACATTCAGTACTTC
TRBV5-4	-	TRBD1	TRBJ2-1	CASSSTRDSYNEQFF	TGTGCCAGCAGCTCCACACGGGACAGCTACAATGAGCAGTTCTTC
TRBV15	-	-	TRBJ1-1	CATSRDLDRNTEAFF	TGTGCCACCAGCAGAGACTTAGACAGGAACACTGAAGCTTTCTTT
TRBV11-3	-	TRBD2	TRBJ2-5	CASSLSNRASGQETQYF	TGTGCCAGCAGCTTAAGTAATCGGGCTAGCGGGCAAGAGACCCAGTACTTC
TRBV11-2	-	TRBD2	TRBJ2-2	CASSLERGGGQTGELFF	TGTGCCAGCAGCTTAGAGAGGGGCGGGGGTCAAACCGGGGAGCTGTTTTTT
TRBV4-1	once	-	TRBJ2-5	CASSQGAASRETQYF	TGCGCCAGCAGCCAAGGAGCAGCGTCGAGAGAGACCCAGTACTTC
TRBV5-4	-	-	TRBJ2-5	CASSLDVGSRGETQYF	TGTGCCAGCAGCTTGGACGTTGGATCCCGGGGGGAGACCCAGTACTTC